This TCR beta chain was sequenced during a study of blood T cell repertoires in COVID-19. Across the whole study: COVID-19 samples collected from the United States, Italy and Spain covered acute and convalescent phases.

The ends lost 6 bases at V and 5 bases at J; junction bases unmatched: 5. There are 14 residues in the CDR3. Germline CDR1 SNHLY, CDR2 FYNNEI. The table lists this clone with a count of one. As processed by the authors: Reference gene primer amplification gave estimated nucleated cell counts. Profiling relied on immunoSEQ multiplex PCR, and the TCRdb table lists in-frame clones only, not all of them. From that table come the V and J calls and clone size; the DNA was used to work out D and trimming. The sample shows roughly 80,000 clones, about 80% of them seen only once. The source is a human donor in a cohort sampled during active COVID-19. The rearrangement uses TRBV2 and TRBJ1-4; 8 bases align to TRBD1. What was sequenced was peripheral blood. CDR3 nucleotide sequence: TGTGCCAGCAGCCCCAGGACAGGGAATGAAAAACTGTTTTTT. This gives the protein CASSPRTGNEKLFF.